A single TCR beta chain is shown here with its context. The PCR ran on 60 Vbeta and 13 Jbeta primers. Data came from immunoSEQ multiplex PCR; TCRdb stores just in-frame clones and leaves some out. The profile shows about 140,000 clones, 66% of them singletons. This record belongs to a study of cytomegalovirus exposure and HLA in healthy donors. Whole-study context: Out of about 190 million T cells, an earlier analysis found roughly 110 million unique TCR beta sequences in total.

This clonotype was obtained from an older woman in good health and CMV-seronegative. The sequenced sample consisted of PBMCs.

The CDR3 reads CASIGPGREGTGELFF. DNA of the CDR3: TGTGCCAGCATCGGACCGGGCAGGGAGGGGACCGGGGAGCTGTTTTTT. V and J are TRBV6-6 and TRBJ2-2, with TRBD2 matching over 7 bases. Germline assignment: CDR1 MNHNY and CDR2 SVGAGI (reference sequence). The CDR3 has 16 residues. V lost 7 bases, J lost 5 bases, and 13 bases stayed unmatched.